The 6 T cell receptor beta chains below were found in one sample sequenced in a study of blood T cell repertoires in COVID-19. Assay used: immunoSEQ multiplex PCR; TCRdb lists only in-frame clones, some missing. The sample shows 200,000 to 250,000 clones, roughly 85% of them seen only once. The sequencing sample was made of PBMCs or T cells enriched from blood (not recorded which). The receptors here all came from a man aged 30 to 39 who had recovered from COVID-19.

The chain employs TRBV30 and TRBJ1-5; 7 nucleotides agree with TRBD1. CDR3 length: 13 amino acids. The germline CDR1 and CDR2 sequences are GTSNPN and SVGIG (reference sequence). V gave up 0 bases and J gave up 6 bases; unmatched junction bases: 2. The DNA for the CDR3 is TGTGCCTGGAGTGTAGGGGGCAGTCAGCCCCAGCATTTT. Amino acids: CAWSVGGSQPQHF.

The genes are TRBV5-4 and TRBJ2-7, with TRBD1 identical over 10 bases. Germline CDR1 and CDR2: SGHNT and YYREEE (reference sequence). This CDR3 spans 14 amino acids. V trimming: 3 bases; J trimming: 3 bases; junction bases outside the gene matches: 3. The CDR3 loop reads CASSYGQGDYEQYF. DNA for the CDR3: TGTGCCAGCAGCTATGGACAGGGGGACTACGAGCAGTACTTC.

The gene calls are TRBV7-2 and TRBJ2-5, with 9 bases lining up with TRBD2. The CDR3 contains 13 residues. J gave up 4 bases and V 3 bases, and 0 bases lay outside the gene matches. Germline loops: CDR1 SGHTA, CDR2 FQGNSA. The CDR3 loop reads CASSLTSGETQYF. Written as DNA, the CDR3 is TGTGCCAGCAGCTTGACTAGCGGAGAGACCCAGTACTTC.

The chain employs TRBV25-1 and TRBJ1-1; maybe TRBD1 (6 bases). Germline assignment: CDR1 MGHDK and CDR2 SYGVNS. The length of the CDR3 is 13 residues. V shed 6 bases and J shed 4 bases, with 12 bases lying between them. The CDR3 DNA reads TGTGCCAGCAGAAGACAGGAGGTCACTGAAGCTTTCTTT. Its translation is CASRRQEVTEAFF.

The chain combines TRBV14 with TRBJ1-2; 8 bases match TRBD1. Unmatched junction bases numbered 12, after V lost 4 bases and J lost 8 bases. The CDR3 is 15 amino acids. Germline CDR1 is SGHDN and CDR2 is FVKESK. CDR3 protein: CASSRDRTGWIGYTF. The CDR3 bases are TGTGCCAGCAGCCGAGACCGGACAGGGTGGATCGGCTACACCTTC.

V gene TRBV6-5 combines with J gene TRBJ1-5; D gene unclear. Germline-derived CDR1 and CDR2 are MNHEY and SVGAGI. Trimming took 2 bases from V and 0 from J, leaving 5 bases between them. The CDR3 runs 14 residues. The CDR3 sequence is CASSYENSNQPQHF. Here the CDR3 DNA reads TGTGCCAGCAGTTACGAGAATAGCAATCAGCCCCAGCATTTT.